Below are 27 T cell receptor beta chains sequenced from a single sample in a study of T cell changes during pregnancy in multiple sclerosis. Clones were read by immunoSEQ multiplex PCR, and TCRdb kept only the in-frame ones, dropping some. Of about 44,000 clones detected, around 92% appear once; the ten largest clones hold less than 0.65%. This specimen consisted of CD4+ T cells from peripheral blood mononuclear cells, obtained in the third trimester of pregnancy. These receptors were collected from a female donor with multiple sclerosis, enrolled in a pregnancy study.

V usage is TRBV6-5 and J usage is TRBJ2-3; TRBD2 aligns across 10 bases. The CDR3 is made up of 15 amino acids. Germline lookup yields CDR1 MNHEY and CDR2 SVGAGI. The V gene end was trimmed by 6 bases and the J gene end by 5 bases; junction bases not matched to a gene: 8. The CDR3 sequence is CASRFSGRPGDTQYF. The CDR3 nucleotides read TGTGCCAGCAGATTTAGCGGGAGGCCGGGAGATACGCAGTATTTT.

This rearrangement joins TRBV28 to TRBJ2-5; no firm D call. The length of the CDR3 is 13 residues. V lost 7 bases and J 5 bases, leaving 14 bases between the germline ends. Germline CDR1 and CDR2: MDHEN and SYDVKM. The CDR3 loop reads CASTQIRWETQYF. CDR3 nucleotide sequence: TGTGCCAGCACCCAAATCAGGTGGGAGACCCAGTACTTC. Supplemented by reference TRBV28 and TRBJ2-5, the full variable domain reads DVKVTQSSRYLVKRTGEKVFLECVQDMDHENMFWYRQDPGLGLRLIYFSYDVKMKEKGDIPEGYSVSREKKERFSLILESASTNQTSMYLCASTQIRWETQYFGPGTRLLVL.

J is TRBJ1-3 and V is TRBV6-6; D gene unclear. V lost 5 bases to trimming and J lost 3 bases, with 5 bases between them. CDR1 and CDR2 (germline): MNHNY, SVGAGI (reference sequence). The length of the CDR3 is 12 residues. CDR3 loop: CASSPGGNTIYF. CDR3 DNA: TGTGCCAGCAGTCCGGGTGGAAACACCATATATTTT.

The rearrangement links TRBV29-1 to TRBJ2-2, with 8 bases aligning to TRBD2. The germline V gene encodes CDR1 SQVTM and CDR2 ANQGSEA. CDR3 length equals 15 residues. Trimming cost V 6 bases and J 0 bases; bases outside gene matches: 6. The CDR3 sequence is CSVASGSANTGELFF. In DNA form, the CDR3 reads TGCAGCGTGGCTAGCGGGTCTGCGAACACCGGGGAGCTGTTTTTT.

The CDR3 loop is CSVEGQGVGNTIYF. The CDR3 region has the DNA TGCAGCGTTGAAGGGCAGGGGGTTGGAAACACCATATATTTT. The V call is TRBV29-1, the J call TRBJ1-3, with 7 bases lining up with TRBD1. Looked up from germline, CDR1 is SQVTM and CDR2 is ANQGSEA. This CDR3 spans 14 amino acids. The ends lost 1 base at V and 3 bases at J; junction bases unmatched: 3.

The rearrangement uses TRBV2 and TRBJ2-1; 11 nucleotides align to TRBD1. Germline V gene sequence: CDR1 SNHLY, CDR2 FYNNEI. This CDR3 comprises 16 residues. Trimming at V came to 4 bases and at J to 7 bases, leaving 9 bases not matched to a gene. As DNA, the CDR3 is TGTGCCAGCAGTGGCCAAGGACAGGGGGCGCGGAATGAGCAGTTCTTC. This encodes CASSGQGQGARNEQFF.

The rearrangement links TRBV7-2 to TRBJ2-7; the D gene is possibly TRBD2 (5 bases). Between the trimmed V and J ends, which lost 4 bases and 0 bases, there was a span of 10 bases. The CDR3 sequence is 14 residues long. Germline V gene lookup returns CDR1 SGHTA and CDR2 FQGNSA. The CDR3 spells CASSSGGSSYEQYF. In DNA, the CDR3 is TGTGCCAGCAGCTCCGGAGGTTCCTCCTACGAGCAGTACTTC.

This sequence joins TRBV1 and TRBJ2-1; the table's D gene call, TRBD1, was not cross checked with the DNA. TRBV1 is classified as a pseudogene. The CDR3 covers 16 residues. CDR3 DNA: TGCACCAGCAGCCATAAGACAGGGAGCTCCTACAATGAGCAGTTCTTC. Residues: CTSSHKTGSSYNEQFF.

V usage is TRBV29-1 and J usage is TRBJ1-1; 8 bases line up with TRBD1. J gave up 1 base and V 6 bases, and 4 bases lay outside the gene matches. This CDR3 region has 13 residues. Per the germline V gene, CDR1 is SQVTM and CDR2 is ANQGSEA. The CDR3 protein is CSVSTGANTEAFF. CDR3 coding DNA: TGCAGCGTGTCGACAGGGGCGAACACTGAAGCTTTCTTT.

The CDR3 loop reads CASRAQGIQSYEQYF. In nucleotides, the CDR3 is TGTGCCAGCAGAGCACAGGGTATTCAATCCTACGAGCAGTACTTC. J is TRBJ2-7 and V is TRBV6-5; maybe TRBD1 (6 bases). CDR1 MNHEY and CDR2 SVGAGI come from the germline V gene. V lost 6 bases, J lost 1 base, and 16 bases lay in between. CDR3 length: 15 residues.

The rearrangement uses TRBV29-1 and TRBJ2-1, with 9 bases lining up with TRBD2. Unmatched junction bases numbered 21, after V lost 2 bases and J lost 4 bases. This CDR3 is built from 20 residues. Germline V gene lookup returns CDR1 SQVTM and CDR2 ANQGSEA. CDR3 sequence (DNA): TGCAGCGTTGAACTTCGGGTAGGAGTGGTTTCGGGACTAGCTTACAATGAGCAGTTCTTC. Its translation is CSVELRVGVVSGLAYNEQFF.

The V call is TRBV6-5, the J call TRBJ2-7; the D gene is possibly TRBD1 (5 bases). The CDR3 extends over 14 amino acids. Germline CDR1 is MNHEY and CDR2 is SVGAGI. Trimming removed 5 bases from V and 4 bases from J, with 15 bases in between. The CDR3, as DNA: TGTGCCAGCAGTGAACAGCAGGGTTTTTACGAGCAGTACTTC. It yields the protein CASSEQQGFYEQYF.

The V gene is TRBV5-4, the J gene TRBJ2-4, with D perhaps matching TRBD2 (6 bases). Germline V gives CDR1 SGHNT, CDR2 YYREEE (reference sequence). The V gene lost 4 bases and the J gene lost 0 bases, with 8 bases spanning the gap. The CDR3 extends over 14 amino acids. CDR3: CASSRGLAKNIQYF. For the CDR3, the DNA is TGTGCCAGCAGCAGGGGACTAGCCAAAAACATTCAGTACTTC.

The genes are TRBV7-9 and TRBJ2-7, with D possibly TRBD2 on 7 matching bases. V lost 2 bases to trimming and J lost 2 bases, with 10 bases between them. CDR1 SEHNR and CDR2 FQNEAQ come from the germline V gene (reference sequence). The CDR3 loop spans 14 amino acids. CDR3 amino acids: CASSLQGRAYEQYF. For the CDR3, the DNA is TGTGCCAGCAGCTTACAGGGGAGGGCCTACGAGCAGTACTTC.

This clone has more than one count but fewer than ten. This rearrangement joins TRBV18 to TRBJ2-7, with D possibly matching TRBD2 (6 bases). This CDR3 comprises 15 residues. Germline CDR1 and CDR2: KGHSH and LQKENI. V was clipped by 6 bases and J by 7 bases, with 22 bases between them. The CDR3 reads CASSPTGVPLGEQYF. The CDR3 nucleotides are TGTGCCAGCTCGCCGACGGGGGTTCCCCTCGGTGAGCAGTACTTC. The whole variable domain, remainder taken from reference TRBV18 and TRBJ2-7, is NAGVMQNPRHLVRRRGQEARLRCSPMKGHSHVYWYRQLPEEGLKFMVYLQKENIIDESGMPKERFSAEFPKEGPSILRIQQVVRGDSAAYFCASSPTGVPLGEQYFGPGTRLTVT.

V gene TRBV9 combines with J gene TRBJ1-2; the match to TRBD1 covers 10 bases. The CDR3 has 14 residues. Trimming at V came to 3 bases and at J to 7 bases, leaving 6 bases not matched to a gene. Germline V gene sequence: CDR1 SGDLS, CDR2 YYNGEE. CDR3 amino acids: CASSAGQGGFGYTF. For the CDR3, the DNA is TGTGCCAGCAGCGCCGGACAGGGGGGATTTGGCTACACCTTC. Full variable domain (rest looked up from reference TRBV9 and TRBJ1-2): DSGVTQTPKHLITATGQRVTLRCSPRSGDLSVYWYQQSLDQGLQFLIQYYNGEERAKGNILERFSAQQFPDLHSELNLSSLELGDSALYFCASSAGQGGFGYTFGSGTRLTVV.

This chain links TRBV18 with TRBJ2-2; the match to TRBD1 covers 7 bases. The V segment lost 8 bases and the J segment 6 bases; nucleotides outside the gene matches: 9. CDR1 and CDR2 from the germline V gene are KGHSH and LQKENI. The CDR3 has 14 residues. The CDR3 coding sequence is TGTGCCAGCACCCGGGACAGCGGCCCCGGGGAGCTGTTTTTT. Translating gives CASTRDSGPGELFF.

The gene calls are TRBV18 and TRBJ2-7; 9 bases fit TRBD1. CDR3 size: 14 residues. J gave up 0 bases and V 6 bases, and 3 bases lay outside the gene matches. Germline CDR1 is KGHSH and CDR2 is LQKENI. CDR3 coding DNA: TGTGCCAGCTCCACAGGGGGCGCCTCCTACGAGCAGTACTTC. Protein product: CASSTGGASYEQYF.

V usage is TRBV5-8 and J usage is TRBJ1-5; 7 bases agree with TRBD1. Losses at the gene ends were 5 bases for V and 0 bases for J; bases not matched to a gene: 8. Germline assignment: CDR1 SGHTS and CDR2 YDEGEE. CDR3 length: 16 residues. CDR3 in DNA: TGTGCCAGCAGTGCCGGGACAGCCCATAGCAATCAGCCCCAGCATTTT. Protein sequence: CASSAGTAHSNQPQHF. The full variable domain, rest sourced from reference TRBV5-8 and TRBJ1-5, is EAGVTQSPTHLIKTRGQQATLRCSPISGHTSVYWYQQALGLGLQFLLWYDEGEERNRGNFPPRFSGRQFPNYSSELNVNALELEDSALYLCASSAGTAHSNQPQHFGDGTRLSIL.

The chain uses TRBV5-6 and TRBJ2-7, with 10 bases fitting TRBD2. In germline, CDR1 is SGHDT, CDR2 YYEEEE. This CDR3 is built from 16 residues. V lost 5 bases and J lost 6; bases outside the gene matches: 14. CDR3 bases: TGTGCCAGCAGATCAAACCTAGCGGGAGTCTTGGGCGAGCAGTACTTC. Encoded protein: CASRSNLAGVLGEQYF. Together with reference TRBV5-6 and TRBJ2-7, the CDR3 gives the full variable domain: DAGVTQSPTHLIKTRGQQVTLRCSPKSGHDTVSWYQQALGQGPQFIFQYYEEEERQRGNFPDRFSGHQFPNYSSELNVNALLLGDSALYLCASRSNLAGVLGEQYFGPGTRLTVT.

The rearrangement joins TRBV7-2 to TRBJ2-1; 10 bases map to TRBD1. The CDR3 runs to 14 residues. CDR1 and CDR2 (germline): SGHTA, FQGNSA. Trimming at V came to 4 bases and at J to 7 bases, leaving 4 bases not matched to a gene. The CDR3 nucleotides read TGTGCCAGCAGCTGGAGGACAGGGGGGAATGAGCAGTTCTTC. This codes for CASSWRTGGNEQFF.

This chain connects TRBV10-3 to TRBJ2-1; no firm D call. The germline V and J ends were trimmed by 6 bases and 0 bases, with 9 bases remaining between them. CDR3 size: 14 residues. The germline CDR1 and CDR2 sequences are ENHRY and SYGVKD. Here the CDR3 DNA reads TGTGCCATCAGGCCCAGTGGCTCCTACAATGAGCAGTTCTTC. It yields the protein CAIRPSGSYNEQFF.

The genes are TRBV5-6 and TRBJ2-3; D is perhaps TRBD1 (6 bases). Trimming stripped 4 bases from V and 4 bases from J, with 10 bases between. CDR1 and CDR2 (germline): SGHDT, YYEEEE. The CDR3 is 13 residues long. For the CDR3, the DNA is TGTGCCAGCAGCCGACAGGAGGCAGATACGCAGTATTTT. It translates to CASSRQEADTQYF.

CDR3 region: CASSSGLATLEQYF. The DNA for the CDR3 is TGTGCCAGCAGCTCGGGACTAGCAACTCTCGAGCAGTACTTC. The chain recombines TRBV7-2 with TRBJ2-7, with 9 bases that match TRBD2. The CDR3 totals 14 residues. Trimming cost V 4 bases and J 6 bases; bases outside gene matches: 7. Germline-derived CDR1 and CDR2 are SGHTA and FQGNSA. The whole variable domain, filled in from reference TRBV7-2 and TRBJ2-7, reads GAGVSQSPSNKVTEKGKDVELRCDPISGHTALYWYRQSLGQGLEFLIYFQGNSAPDKSGLPSDRFSAERTGGSVSTLTIQRTQQEDSAVYLCASSSGLATLEQYFGPGTRLTVT.

The J gene is TRBJ2-3, the V gene TRBV27; D gene uncertain. CDR1 and CDR2 from the germline V gene are MNHEY and SMNVEV (reference sequence). V dropped 9 bases and J dropped 0 bases, with 16 bases sitting between them. The CDR3 covers 15 residues. The chain's CDR3 is CASIEPGSSTDTQYF. The CDR3 nucleotides are TGTGCCAGTATAGAGCCGGGTTCTAGCACAGATACGCAGTATTTT.

The chain recombines TRBV2 with TRBJ2-1, with D possibly TRBD1 on 5 matching bases. V lost 2 bases to trimming and J lost 8 bases, with 10 bases between them. This CDR3 comprises 13 residues. CDR1 and CDR2 from the germline V gene are SNHLY and FYNNEI. As DNA, the CDR3 is TGTGCCAGCAGTGAATCCAGGGTGGATGAGCAGTTCTTC. The encoded protein is CASSESRVDEQFF.

The rearrangement joins TRBV5-1 to TRBJ2-2; tentative D call: TRBD1 (6 bases). Germline values: CDR1 SGHRS, CDR2 YFSETQ. V was trimmed by 1 base and J by 5 bases, leaving 12 bases between them. This CDR3 is built from 15 residues. CDR3 sequence: CASSLTGYRTGELFF. DNA of the CDR3: TGCGCCAGCAGCTTGACAGGGTATCGGACCGGGGAGCTGTTTTTT. The variable domain in full, with the rest retrieved from reference TRBV5-1 and TRBJ2-2, is KAGVTQTPRYLIKTRGQQVTLSCSPISGHRSVSWYQQTPGQGLQFLFEYFSETQRNKGNFPGRFSGRQFSNSRSEMNVSTLELGDSALYLCASSLTGYRTGELFFGEGSRLTVL.